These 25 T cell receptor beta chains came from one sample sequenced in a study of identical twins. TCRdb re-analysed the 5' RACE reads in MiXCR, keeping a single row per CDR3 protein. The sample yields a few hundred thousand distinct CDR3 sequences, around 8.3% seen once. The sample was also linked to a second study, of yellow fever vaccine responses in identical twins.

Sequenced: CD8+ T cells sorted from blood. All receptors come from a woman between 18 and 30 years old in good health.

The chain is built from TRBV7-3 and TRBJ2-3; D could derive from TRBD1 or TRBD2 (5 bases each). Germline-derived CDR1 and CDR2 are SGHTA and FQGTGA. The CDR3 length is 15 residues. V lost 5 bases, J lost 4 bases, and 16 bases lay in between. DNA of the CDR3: TGTGCCAGCAGCCCGATCGGGGCTATCGCAGATACGCAGTATTTT. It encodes CASSPIGAIADTQYF.

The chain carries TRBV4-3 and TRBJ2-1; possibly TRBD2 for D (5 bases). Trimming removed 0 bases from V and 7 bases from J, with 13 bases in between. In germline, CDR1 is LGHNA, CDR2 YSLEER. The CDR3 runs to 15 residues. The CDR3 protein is CASSQDPGRVNEQFF. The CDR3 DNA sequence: TGCGCCAGCAGCCAAGATCCGGGAAGGGTGAATGAGCAGTTCTTC.

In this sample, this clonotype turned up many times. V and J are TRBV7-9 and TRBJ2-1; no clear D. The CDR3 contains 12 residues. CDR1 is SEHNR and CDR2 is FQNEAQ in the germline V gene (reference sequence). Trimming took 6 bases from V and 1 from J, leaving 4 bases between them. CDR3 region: CASRRSYNEQFF. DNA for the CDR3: TGTGCCAGCAGGAGGTCCTACAATGAGCAGTTCTTC.

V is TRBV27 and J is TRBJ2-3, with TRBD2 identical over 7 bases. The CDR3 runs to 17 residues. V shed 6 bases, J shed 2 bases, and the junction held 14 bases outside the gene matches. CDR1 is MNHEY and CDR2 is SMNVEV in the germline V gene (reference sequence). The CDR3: CASSPTHKAGPTDTQYF. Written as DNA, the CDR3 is TGTGCCAGCAGCCCAACACACAAAGCGGGGCCCACAGATACGCAGTATTTT.

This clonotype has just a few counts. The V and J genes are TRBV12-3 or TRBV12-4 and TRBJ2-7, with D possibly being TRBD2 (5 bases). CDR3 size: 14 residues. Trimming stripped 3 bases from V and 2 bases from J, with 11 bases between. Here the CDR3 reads CASSLTLGAYEQYF. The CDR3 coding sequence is TGTGCCAGCAGTTTGACACTAGGAGCCTACGAGCAGTACTTC.

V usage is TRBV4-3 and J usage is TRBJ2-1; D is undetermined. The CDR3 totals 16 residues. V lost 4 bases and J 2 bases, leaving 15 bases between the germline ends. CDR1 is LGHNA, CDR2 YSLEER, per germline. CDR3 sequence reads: CASSPRTPMAYNEQFF. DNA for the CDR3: TGCGCCAGCAGCCCGAGGACCCCAATGGCCTACAATGAGCAGTTCTTC.

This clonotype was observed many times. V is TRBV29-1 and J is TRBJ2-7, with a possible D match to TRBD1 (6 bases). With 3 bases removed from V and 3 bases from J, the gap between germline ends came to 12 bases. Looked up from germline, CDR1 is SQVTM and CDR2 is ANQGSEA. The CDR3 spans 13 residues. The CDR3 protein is CSVEGHGYYEQYF. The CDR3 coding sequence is TGCAGCGTTGAGGGACACGGGTACTACGAGCAGTACTTC.

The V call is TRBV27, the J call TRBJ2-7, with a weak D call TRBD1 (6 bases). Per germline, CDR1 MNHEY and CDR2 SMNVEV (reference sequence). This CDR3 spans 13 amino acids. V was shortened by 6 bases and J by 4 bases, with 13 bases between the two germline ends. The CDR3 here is CASRSNQGYEQYF. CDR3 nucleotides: TGTGCCAGCAGATCAAACCAGGGGTACGAGCAGTACTTC.

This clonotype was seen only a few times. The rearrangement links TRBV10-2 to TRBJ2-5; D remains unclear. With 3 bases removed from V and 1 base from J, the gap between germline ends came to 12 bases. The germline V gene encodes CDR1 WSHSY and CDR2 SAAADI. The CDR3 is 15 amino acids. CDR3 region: CASSDVTEPQETQYF. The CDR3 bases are TGCGCCAGCAGTGACGTAACGGAGCCCCAAGAGACCCAGTACTTC.

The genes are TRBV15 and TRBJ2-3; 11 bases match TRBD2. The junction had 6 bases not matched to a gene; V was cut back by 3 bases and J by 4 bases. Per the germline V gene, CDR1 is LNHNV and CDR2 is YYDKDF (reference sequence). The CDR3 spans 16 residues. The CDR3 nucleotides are TGTGCCACCAGCAGGACTAGCGGGATAGGCTCAGATACGCAGTATTTT. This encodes CATSRTSGIGSDTQYF.

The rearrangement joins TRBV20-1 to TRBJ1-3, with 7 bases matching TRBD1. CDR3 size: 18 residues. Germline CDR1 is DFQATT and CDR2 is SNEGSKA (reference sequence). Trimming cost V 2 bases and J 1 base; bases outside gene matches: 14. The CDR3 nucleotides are TGCAGTGCTAGAATAATTCAAGGCGACAGGGCTTCTGGAAACACCATATATTTT. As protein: CSARIIQGDRASGNTIYF.

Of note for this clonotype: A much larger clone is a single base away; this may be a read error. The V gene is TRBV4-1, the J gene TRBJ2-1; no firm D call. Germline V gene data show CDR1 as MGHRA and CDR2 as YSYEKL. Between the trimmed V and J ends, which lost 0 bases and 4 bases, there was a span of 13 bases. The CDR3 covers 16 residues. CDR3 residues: CASSQDGSPPYNEQFF. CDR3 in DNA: TGCGCCAGCAGCCAAGACGGGTCGCCGCCGTACAATGAGCAGTTCTTC.

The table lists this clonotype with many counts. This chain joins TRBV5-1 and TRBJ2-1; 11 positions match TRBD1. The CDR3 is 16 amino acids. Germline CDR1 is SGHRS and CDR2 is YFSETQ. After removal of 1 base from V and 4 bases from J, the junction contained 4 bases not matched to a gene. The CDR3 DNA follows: TGCGCCAGCAGCTTGCCCGGGACAGGGGGTTACAATGAGCAGTTCTTC. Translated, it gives CASSLPGTGGYNEQFF.

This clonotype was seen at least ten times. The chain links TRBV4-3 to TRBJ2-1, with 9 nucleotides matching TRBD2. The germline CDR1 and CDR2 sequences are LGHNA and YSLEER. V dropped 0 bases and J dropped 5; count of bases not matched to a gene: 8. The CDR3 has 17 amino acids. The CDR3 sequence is CASSQDTLASGNNEQFF. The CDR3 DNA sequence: TGCGCCAGCAGCCAAGATACGTTGGCTAGCGGGAACAATGAGCAGTTCTTC.

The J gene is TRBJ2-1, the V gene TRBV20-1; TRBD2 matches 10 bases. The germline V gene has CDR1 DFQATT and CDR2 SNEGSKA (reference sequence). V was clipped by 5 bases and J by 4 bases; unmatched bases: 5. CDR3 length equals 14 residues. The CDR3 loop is CSASELAGYNEQFF. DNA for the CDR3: TGCAGTGCTTCAGAACTAGCGGGGTACAATGAGCAGTTCTTC.

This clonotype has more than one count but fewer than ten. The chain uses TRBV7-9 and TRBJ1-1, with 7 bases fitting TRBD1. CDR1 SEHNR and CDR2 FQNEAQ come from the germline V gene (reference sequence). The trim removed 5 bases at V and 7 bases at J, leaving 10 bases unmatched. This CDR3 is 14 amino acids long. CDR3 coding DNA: TGTGCCAGCAGCCCTAAAGGGGGCTTCGGTGAAGCTTTCTTT. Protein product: CASSPKGGFGEAFF.

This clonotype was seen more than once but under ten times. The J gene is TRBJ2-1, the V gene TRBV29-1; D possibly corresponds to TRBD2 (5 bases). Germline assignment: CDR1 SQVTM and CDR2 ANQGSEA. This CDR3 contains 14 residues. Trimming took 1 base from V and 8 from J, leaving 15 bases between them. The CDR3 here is CSVEGLRGNHEQFF. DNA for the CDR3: TGCAGCGTTGAAGGCCTCCGAGGGAACCATGAGCAGTTCTTC.

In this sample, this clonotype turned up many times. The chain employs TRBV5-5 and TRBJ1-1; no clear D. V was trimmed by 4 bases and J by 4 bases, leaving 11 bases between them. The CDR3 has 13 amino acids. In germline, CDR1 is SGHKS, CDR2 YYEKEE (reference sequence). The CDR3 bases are TGTGCCAGCAGCCTAACCCAAGGCACTGAAGCTTTCTTT. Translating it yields CASSLTQGTEAFF.

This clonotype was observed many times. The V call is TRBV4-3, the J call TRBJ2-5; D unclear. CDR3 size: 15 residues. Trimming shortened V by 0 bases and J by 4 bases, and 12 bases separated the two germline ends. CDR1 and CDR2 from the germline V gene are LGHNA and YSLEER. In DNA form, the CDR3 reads TGCGCCAGCAGCCAAGATGTAACTCGGCTAGAGACCCAGTACTTC. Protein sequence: CASSQDVTRLETQYF.

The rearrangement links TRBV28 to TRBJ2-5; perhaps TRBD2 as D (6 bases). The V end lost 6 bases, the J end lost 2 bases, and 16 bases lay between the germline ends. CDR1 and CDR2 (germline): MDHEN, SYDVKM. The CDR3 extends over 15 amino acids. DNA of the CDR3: TGTGCCAGCAGCCTAGGACCCCGGGGGCAAGAGACCCAGTACTTC. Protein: CASSLGPRGQETQYF.

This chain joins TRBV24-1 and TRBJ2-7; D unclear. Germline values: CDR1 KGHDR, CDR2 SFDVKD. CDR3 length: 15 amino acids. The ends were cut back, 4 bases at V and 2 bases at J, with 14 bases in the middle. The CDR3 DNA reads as TGTGCCACCAGTGACCCCGGTGACGGCACCTACGAGCAGTACTTC. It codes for CATSDPGDGTYEQYF.

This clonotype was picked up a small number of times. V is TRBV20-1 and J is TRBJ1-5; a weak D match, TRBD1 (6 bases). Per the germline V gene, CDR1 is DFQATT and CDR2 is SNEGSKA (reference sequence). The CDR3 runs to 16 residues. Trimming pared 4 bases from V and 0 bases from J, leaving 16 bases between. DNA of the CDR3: TGCAGTGCTAACAAGGGACACCCTTATAGCAATCAGCCCCAGCATTTT. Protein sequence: CSANKGHPYSNQPQHF.

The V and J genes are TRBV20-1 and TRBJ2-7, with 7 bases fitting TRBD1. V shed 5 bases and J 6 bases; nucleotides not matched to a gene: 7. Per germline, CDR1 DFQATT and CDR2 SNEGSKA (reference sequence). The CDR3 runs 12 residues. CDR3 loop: CSAATGAGEQYF. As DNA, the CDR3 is TGCAGTGCTGCCACAGGGGCCGGCGAGCAGTACTTC.

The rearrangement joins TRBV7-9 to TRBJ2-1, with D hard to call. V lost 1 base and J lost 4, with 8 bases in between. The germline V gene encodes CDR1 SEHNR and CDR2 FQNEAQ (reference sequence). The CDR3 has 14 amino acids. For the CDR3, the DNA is TGTGCCAGCAGCTTAGATAACAGATACAATGAGCAGTTCTTC. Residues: CASSLDNRYNEQFF.

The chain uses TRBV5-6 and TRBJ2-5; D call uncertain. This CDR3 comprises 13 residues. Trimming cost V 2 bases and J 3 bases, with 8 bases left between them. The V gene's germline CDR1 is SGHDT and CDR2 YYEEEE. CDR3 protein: CASSFGHEETQYF. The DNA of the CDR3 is TGTGCCAGCAGCTTCGGTCACGAAGAGACCCAGTACTTC.